The 17 T cell receptor beta chains reported below all come from one sample, sequenced in a study of OX40 agonist ivuxolimab in advanced cancers. Sequenced by immunoSEQ multiplex PCR; TCRdb stores in-frame clones only, minus some. The sample includes 65,000 to 85,000 clones, around four fifths of them seen just once. The starting material was CD4+ or CD8+ T cells sorted from blood, obtained in a trial of the OX40 agonist ivuxolimab. Source of these receptors: an adult with an advanced solid tumor such as melanoma, head and neck, liver or kidney cancer.

The rearrangement uses TRBV28 and TRBJ1-3, with a tentative D call TRBD1 (6 bases). CDR1 is MDHEN and CDR2 is SYDVKM in the germline V gene. The CDR3 is made up of 15 amino acids. The V end lost 5 bases, the J end lost 0 bases, and 11 bases lay between the germline ends. CDR3 sequence: CASSLTDSSGNTIYF. The CDR3 DNA sequence: TGTGCCAGCAGTCTCACGGACAGCTCTGGAAACACCATATATTTT.

The V call is TRBV29-1, the J call TRBJ1-3; no clear D gene. The length of the CDR3 is 12 residues. Germline V CDR1 and CDR2: SQVTM, ANQGSEA. V was shortened by 4 bases and J by 4 bases, with 8 bases between the two germline ends. CDR3 DNA: TGCAGCGTTGCCCCTTTCGGAAACACCATATATTTT. This translates into CSVAPFGNTIYF.

The chain links TRBV7-2 to TRBJ2-1; no reliable D call. CDR3 length: 11 amino acids. CDR1 SGHTA and CDR2 FQGNSA come from the germline V gene. Trimming shortened V by 1 base and J by 10 bases, and 5 bases separated the two germline ends. The CDR3, as DNA: TGTGCCAGCAGCTTAGACTGGGAGCAGTTCTTC. Its translation: CASSLDWEQFF.

The J gene is TRBJ1-1, the V gene TRBV15, with unresolved D. In germline, CDR1 is LNHNV, CDR2 YYDKDF (reference sequence). Trimming cost V 0 bases and J 7 bases, with 9 bases left between them. CDR3 length: 13 residues. This CDR3 is CATSRDYGYEAFF. CDR3 sequence (DNA): TGTGCCACCAGCAGAGATTACGGGTATGAAGCTTTCTTT.

The chain recombines TRBV6-1 with TRBJ2-5, with D uncertain. The CDR3 has 13 residues. The germline V gene encodes CDR1 MNHNS and CDR2 SASEGT. Trimming took 2 bases from V and 3 from J, leaving 7 bases between them. CDR3 nucleotides: TGTGCCAGCAGTGAAATTGGGGAAGAGACCCAGTACTTC. It encodes CASSEIGEETQYF.

The J gene is TRBJ2-1, the V gene TRBV5-3; D uncertain. TRBV5-3 is recorded as an ORF, its role being uncertain. The CDR3 loop spans 9 amino acids. Between the trimmed V and J ends, which lost 10 bases and 9 bases, there was a span of 8 bases. CDR3 sequence (DNA): TGTGCCCCGAACCGTGAGCAGTTCTTC. Protein product: CAPNREQFF.

This chain uses TRBV6-1 with TRBJ2-7, with a weak D call TRBD2 (5 bases). Trimming shortened V by 0 bases and J by 5 bases, and 14 bases separated the two germline ends. This CDR3 is 15 amino acids long. CDR1 is MNHNS and CDR2 is SASEGT in the germline V gene. The CDR3, as DNA: TGTGCCAGCAGTGAAGCGCTTCACGGAGGAGACGAGCAGTACTTC. The encoded protein is CASSEALHGGDEQYF.

The chain carries TRBV29-1 and TRBJ2-3; D perhaps matches TRBD2 (5 bases). Germline lookup yields CDR1 SQVTM and CDR2 ANQGSEA. This CDR3 is 14 amino acids long. Trimming cost V 6 bases and J 2 bases, with 15 bases left between them. CDR3 in DNA: TGCAGCGTGGGGAACCCGGGAAACACAGATACGCAGTATTTT. Translated: CSVGNPGNTDTQYF.

The chain combines TRBV7-3 with TRBJ2-1, with 9 bases identical to TRBD1. V dropped 4 bases and J dropped 4; count of bases not matched to a gene: 11. The CDR3 covers 17 residues. Germline V gene lookup returns CDR1 SGHTA and CDR2 FQGTGA. For the CDR3, the DNA is TGTGCCAGCAGCTCGTCCGGGACAGGGAATGGGTACAATGAGCAGTTCTTC. Translated, it gives CASSSSGTGNGYNEQFF.

The chain couples TRBV19 to TRBJ2-2; D remains ambiguous. The germline CDR1 and CDR2 sequences are LNHDA and SQIVND (reference sequence). The CDR3 runs 14 residues. V was cut by 6 bases and J by 2 bases, with 10 bases left in between. This CDR3 reads CASRFLVNTGELFF. For the CDR3, the DNA is TGTGCCAGTAGATTTCTAGTTAACACCGGGGAGCTGTTTTTT. Full variable domain (remainder filled in from reference TRBV19 and TRBJ2-2): DGGITQSPKYLFRKEGQNVTLSCEQNLNHDAMYWYRQDPGQGLRLIYYSQIVNDFQKGDIAEGYSVSREKKESFPLTVTSAQKNPTAFYLCASRFLVNTGELFFGEGSRLTVL.

This clone occurred once. DNA for the CDR3: TGTGCCAGCAGCCCCTATCCGGGACTAGGCACACAGTTCTTC. It specifies CASSPYPGLGTQFF. The rearrangement joins TRBV11-3 to TRBJ2-1; 8 bases align to TRBD2. CDR3 length equals 14 residues. From germline, CDR1 is SGHNT and CDR2 YENEEA. With V trimmed by 5 bases and J by 13 bases, 13 bases remained unmatched.

There are a few counts of this clone. The gene calls are TRBV7-9 and TRBJ1-5; D not resolved. The V end was cut by 1 base, the J end by 6 bases, with 7 bases between. The CDR3 contains 13 residues. Germline V gene lookup returns CDR1 SEHNR and CDR2 FQNEAQ (reference sequence). CDR3 DNA sequence: TGTGCCAGCAGCTTAGAGAAGGGTCAGCCCCAGCATTTT. Amino acid sequence: CASSLEKGQPQHF.

This clone was counted many times. The chain employs TRBV18 and TRBJ1-1, with D uncertain. Germline V gene sequence: CDR1 KGHSH, CDR2 LQKENI. The CDR3 totals 13 residues. Between the trimmed V and J ends, which lost 2 bases and 6 bases, there was a span of 10 bases. The CDR3 DNA follows: TGTGCCAGCTCACCATTGGTGAAAGCTGAAGCTTTCTTT. Translated: CASSPLVKAEAFF.

This clone was recorded a few times. The chain has TRBV6-5 and TRBJ2-1; tentatively, D is TRBD2 (6 bases). The CDR3 contains 16 residues. V was pared by 8 bases and J by 7 bases, with 24 bases between. Germline CDR1 reads MNHEY; CDR2 reads SVGAGI. CDR3 amino acids: CASGSPRRASRNEQFF. The CDR3 DNA reads TGTGCCAGCGGTTCCCCCCGGAGGGCCTCTCGGAATGAGCAGTTCTTC.

This clone was seen only once. The chain joins TRBV7-2 to TRBJ2-1; TRBD2 matches 11 bases. CDR1 and CDR2 from the germline V gene are SGHTA and FQGNSA. With 2 bases clipped from V and 4 bases from J, the junction kept 4 bases outside the gene matches. The CDR3 is made up of 16 amino acids. This chain's CDR3 is CASSLSSGGQYNEQFF. In DNA, the CDR3 is TGTGCCAGCAGCTTATCTAGCGGGGGGCAATACAATGAGCAGTTCTTC.

The chain couples TRBV4-1 to TRBJ2-3; D not certain. The V gene's germline CDR1 is MGHRA and CDR2 YSYEKL. The V end was cut by 4 bases, the J end by 4 bases, with 18 bases between. CDR3 length: 16 amino acids. This CDR3 reads CASSPQTAFGADTQYF. The DNA for the CDR3 is TGCGCCAGCAGCCCACAAACGGCCTTTGGAGCAGATACGCAGTATTTT.

This chain connects TRBV5-1 to TRBJ2-3; weak D call: TRBD2 (6 bases). Germline lookup yields CDR1 SGHRS and CDR2 YFSETQ. V lost 0 bases and J lost 1, with 9 bases in between. This CDR3 region has 15 residues. The CDR3 spells CASSLEGGGTDTQYF. The CDR3 DNA reads TGCGCCAGCAGCTTGGAGGGCGGGGGCACAGATACGCAGTATTTT.